Listed below are T cell receptor beta chains from one sample, sequenced in a study of blood T cell repertoires in COVID-19. TCRdb's copy holds only in-frame clones and misses some; the assay was immunoSEQ multiplex PCR. The data contain under 150,000 clones, roughly 90% of them singletons. The specimen sequenced was peripheral blood. These receptors were collected from a man aged 50 or older with active COVID-19. The CDR3 runs from the conserved cysteine through the conserved F or W. A D gene is named only where the DNA matches it firmly. Expanded clones get a size class; other rows say once, few or many, or leave the size out.

cdr3_length | j_call | clone_size | v_call | d_call | cdr3_nt | cdr3_aa
15 | TRBJ1-2 | NA | TRBV5-6 | TRBD1 | TGTGCCAGCATCGCGCCCGACAGGGGAAACTATGGCTACACCTTC | CASIAPDRGNYGYTF
13 | TRBJ2-7 | NA | TRBV19 | TRBD2 | TGTGCCAGCGGGACTAGCGGGGTCCACGAGCAGTACTTC | CASGTSGVHEQYF
16 | TRBJ2-5 | NA | TRBV11-2 | NA | TGTGCCAGCAGCTTAGCGCGGGACCCCAACGGGCAGACCCAGTACTTC | CASSLARDPNGQTQYF
16 | TRBJ2-1 | NA | TRBV9 | TRBD2 | TGTGCCAGCAGCGTAAGGTCCAGCGGGAGGGCAAATGAGCAGTTCTTC | CASSVRSSGRANEQFF
14 | TRBJ2-2 | NA | TRBV6-6 | NA | TGTGCCAGCAGTTTCCAGGGAAACACCGGGGAGCTGTTTTTT | CASSFQGNTGELFF
14 | TRBJ1-1 | NA | TRBV2 | NA | TGTGCCAGCAGTGAAAGAGGGCCCCGGGGTGAAGCTTTCTTT | CASSERGPRGEAFF
15 | TRBJ2-7 | NA | TRBV19 | NA | TGTGCCAGTAGTATAGTATTGCAGTCCTCCTACGAGCAGTACTTC | CASSIVLQSSYEQYF
13 | TRBJ1-6 | NA | TRBV18 | TRBD1 | TGTGCCAGCTCGCCGACAGGGACTTCACCCCTCCACTTT | CASSPTGTSPLHF
14 | TRBJ2-7 | once | TRBV4-1 | NA | TGCGCCAGCAGCCCCGCAGGTCGGGGGTACGAGCAGTACTTC | CASSPAGRGYEQYF
12 | TRBJ2-1 | NA | TRBV11-2 | NA | TGTGCCAGCAGTTTTAGCGCTATTGAGCAGTTCTTC | CASSFSAIEQFF
16 | TRBJ2-2 | NA | TRBV7-9 | NA | TGTGCCAGCAGCCAATCATCAGGGGCGCACACCGGGGAGCTGTTTTTT | CASSQSSGAHTGELFF
13 | TRBJ2-1 | once | TRBV12-3/TRBV12-4 | NA | TGTGCCAGCAGTTATGGCAGGGTAAATGAGCAGTTCTTC | CASSYGRVNEQFF
14 | TRBJ1-4 | NA | TRBV15 | TRBD1 | TGTGCCACCAGCAGGGACAGGGGAGCTGAAAAACTGTTTTTT | CATSRDRGAEKLFF
11 | TRBJ2-5 | NA | TRBV20-1 | NA | TGCAGTGCTTTAATGTCCGAGACCCAGTACTTC | CSALMSETQYF
14 | TRBJ2-3 | NA | TRBV7-9 | NA | TGTGCCAGCAGCCTAAACAGGGAAACAGATACGCAGTATTTT | CASSLNRETDTQYF
16 | TRBJ2-7 | NA | TRBV7-2 | TRBD2 | TGTGCCAGCAGCCTGGGACTAGCGGGGGGGCCACACGAGCAGTACTTC | CASSLGLAGGPHEQYF
15 | TRBJ2-5 | NA | TRBV4-2 | TRBD2 | TGTGCCAGCGGACAACTAGCGGGAGGTCCAGAGACCCAGTACTTC | CASGQLAGGPETQYF
13 | TRBJ2-1 | NA | TRBV27 | TRBD2 | TGTGCCAGCAGTTTATCGTGGACTAGCCAGCAGTTCTTC | CASSLSWTSQQFF
15 | TRBJ2-5 | NA | TRBV5-1 | TRBD1 | TGCGCCAGCAGCTTGAGGGGGACAGTACAAGAGACCCAGTACTTC | CASSLRGTVQETQYF
14 | TRBJ1-1 | NA | TRBV13 | NA | TGTGCCAGCAGCCTAGGATCGGCAGGGGTGGAAGCTTTCTTT | CASSLGSAGVEAFF
15 | TRBJ2-1 | NA | TRBV11-2 | NA | TGTGCCAGCAGCTTATGGGGCGGCGTTAGGGGAGAGCAGTTCTTC | CASSLWGGVRGEQFF
15 | TRBJ1-2 | NA | TRBV7-2 | NA | TGTGCCAGCAGCTACGACAGATTTTCCGGTGGTGGCTACACCTTC | CASSYDRFSGGGYTF
15 | TRBJ2-1 | NA | TRBV24-1 | NA | TGTGCCACCAGTGTGCAACAGGCCTCCTACAATGAGCAGTTCTTC | CATSVQQASYNEQFF
16 | TRBJ1-5 | NA | TRBV6-1 | TRBD1 | TGTGCCAGCAGTGAAGCGTCTGGACAGGGGGCTCAGCCCCAGCATTTT | CASSEASGQGAQPQHF
13 | TRBJ1-1 | NA | TRBV10-1 | TRBD1 | TGCGCCAGCAGTCGACAGGGTTACTCCGAAGCTTTCTTT | CASSRQGYSEAFF
16 | TRBJ2-5 | NA | TRBV5-5 | NA | TGTGCCAGCAGCTTGGATGGGAGTGGGTTCCAAGAGACCCAGTACTTC | CASSLDGSGFQETQYF
15 | TRBJ1-6 | NA | TRBV7-2 | NA | TGTGCCAGCACCCGTTCTGGCAGGGTCAATTCACCCCTCCACTTT | CASTRSGRVNSPLHF
11 | TRBJ2-2 | NA | TRBV24-1 | NA | TGTGCCACCGAGGAGGGCGGGGAGCTGTTTTTT | CATEEGGELFF
18 | TRBJ2-1 | NA | TRBV7-2 | TRBD2 | TGTGCCAGCAGCTTTAGACCGGGGACTAGCGGGGGGCCCAATGAGCAGTTCTTC | CASSFRPGTSGGPNEQFF
15 | TRBJ2-3 | NA | TRBV9 | NA | TGTGCCAGCAGCGTAGGCGGGACAGCTACAGATACGCAGTATTTT | CASSVGGTATDTQYF
16 | TRBJ1-2 | NA | TRBV10-2 | TRBD1 | TGCGCCAGCAGTGACCCTCCGGCAGGGGGCGACTATGGCTACACCTTC | CASSDPPAGGDYGYTF
14 | TRBJ2-2 | NA | TRBV7-7 | TRBD1 | TGTGCCAGCAGCTCTCGACAGGGGGCCGGGGAGCTGTTTTTT | CASSSRQGAGELFF
17 | TRBJ2-1 | NA | TRBV3-1/TRBV3-2 | TRBD2 | TGTGCCAGCAGCCACGGGAGGAGGACTAGCGGGCGCAATGAGCAGTTCTTC | CASSHGRRTSGRNEQFF
15 | TRBJ2-5 | NA | TRBV6-5 | TRBD2 | TGTGCCAGCAGCCGACAAGGCGGGGGGAGAGAGACCCAGTACTTC | CASSRQGGGRETQYF
15 | TRBJ2-3 | NA | TRBV5-4 | NA | TGTGCCAGCAGCGAAAGGGACTTCAACGCGGATACGCAGTATTTT | CASSERDFNADTQYF
17 | TRBJ2-2 | NA | TRBV14 | NA | TGTGCCAGCAGCCTCATTGTACAGGGAATTGGCACCGGGGAGCTGTTTTTT | CASSLIVQGIGTGELFF
16 | TRBJ1-5 | NA | TRBV28 | NA | TGTGCCAGCAGTTTAGCGCAGGGCCAAAGCAATCAGCCCCAGCATTTT | CASSLAQGQSNQPQHF
14 | TRBJ2-7 | NA | TRBV7-7 | NA | TGTGCCAGCAGCTTAAGTCCTGGCCCCTACGAGCAGTACTTC | CASSLSPGPYEQYF
11 | TRBJ2-7 | once | TRBV15 | TRBD1 | TGTGCCACCAGCAGTAACAGGGGTCTGTACTTC | CATSSNRGLYF
14 | TRBJ1-2 | few | TRBV19 | TRBD1 | TGTGCCAGTAGTATGGACAGGGGGAACTATGGCTACACCTTC | CASSMDRGNYGYTF
16 | TRBJ1-2 | NA | TRBV9 | NA | TGTGCCAGCAGCGCTACCATGGGACACGAGGGCTATGGCTACACCTTC | CASSATMGHEGYGYTF
14 | TRBJ1-4 | NA | TRBV6-5 | NA | TGTGCCAGCAGGGGCAGGCCCGCTAATGAAAAACTGTTTTTT | CASRGRPANEKLFF
14 | TRBJ1-4 | NA | TRBV3-1/TRBV3-2 | NA | TGTGCCAGCAGCCAAGCCGGTATTAATGAAAAACTGTTTTTT | CASSQAGINEKLFF
12 | TRBJ2-7 | NA | TRBV10-3 | NA | TGTGCCATCAGTGGGACAACCTACGAGCAGTACTTC | CAISGTTYEQYF
12 | TRBJ2-1 | NA | TRBV14 | NA | TGTGCCAGCAGCCACAGCTACAATGAGCAGTTCTTC | CASSHSYNEQFF
13 | TRBJ1-1 | NA | TRBV11-2 | NA | TGTGCCAGCAGGACTCTCTCGAACACTGAAGCTTTCTTT | CASRTLSNTEAFF
14 | TRBJ1-6 | NA | TRBV7-9 | NA | TGTGCCAGCAGGGGGGGAGGAGATAATTCACCCCTCCACTTT | CASRGGGDNSPLHF
16 | TRBJ2-7 | NA | TRBV5-1 | TRBD2 | TGCGCCAGCAGCTTGGGGACTAGCGGGGACCCCTACGAGCAGTACTTC | CASSLGTSGDPYEQYF
16 | TRBJ2-1 | NA | TRBV7-9 | NA | TGTGCCAGCAGCACCCGTGGGGGGAGCTCCTACAATGAGCAGTTCTTC | CASSTRGGSSYNEQFF
18 | TRBJ2-2 | NA | TRBV18 | NA | TGTGCCAGCTCACCTCCACGAGGAGGGGACGCGGACACCGGGGAGCTGTTTTTT | CASSPPRGGDADTGELFF
15 | TRBJ1-1 | NA | TRBV14 | NA | TGTGCCAGCAGCCAAGGGCCGAACATGAACACTGAAGCTTTCTTT | CASSQGPNMNTEAFF
17 | TRBJ2-5 | once | TRBV24-1 | TRBD1 | TGTGCCACCAGTGATTTAGCCCTGGGACAGGGTCAAGAGACCCAGTACTTC | CATSDLALGQGQETQYF
15 | TRBJ1-1 | few | TRBV7-8 | TRBD1 | TGTGCCAGCAGCTTAGCCGACAGGGCGAACACTGAAGCTTTCTTT | CASSLADRANTEAFF
14 | TRBJ2-5 | NA | TRBV7-2 | NA | TGTGCCAGCAGCTTAGGTAGCCCCCCAGAGACCCAGTACTTC | CASSLGSPPETQYF
13 | TRBJ1-6 | NA | TRBV6-2/TRBV6-3 | TRBD1 | TGTGCCAGCAGCGACAGGGGGGATTCACCCCTCCACTTT | CASSDRGDSPLHF
14 | TRBJ1-5 | few | TRBV2 | TRBD1 | TGTGCCAGCAGTGTGGGGCAGGGGGATCAGCCCCAGCATTTT | CASSVGQGDQPQHF